The rows below give T cell receptor beta chains drawn from one sample of a study of early T cells in non-severe SARS-CoV-2 infection. TCRdb independently ran MiXCR on the 5' RACE reads; one entry per CDR3 protein. The table records tens of thousands of distinct CDR3 sequences, less than 15% of them present only once. The sample was whole blood. The receptors stem from an adult who was a healthcare worker with PCR-confirmed SARS-CoV-2 infection or an uninfected control (not recorded which). CDR3s include the opening cysteine and the closing phenylalanine or tryptophan. A D gene is named only where the DNA matches it firmly. Rows may omit the clone size; those that give it use once, few, many or a size class.

size	V	J	D	DNA	CDR3
many	TRBV2	TRBJ2-1	-	TGTGCCAGCAGCGTAGGAGGACGAGAGTTCTTC	CASSVGGREFF
-	TRBV4-1	TRBJ2-1	-	TGCGCCAGCAGCCAAGACGGGGGAGTAGAGCAGTTCTTC	CASSQDGGVEQFF
many	TRBV27	TRBJ1-5	-	TGTGCCAGCAGCTACGACACGAATCAGCCCCAGCATTTT	CASSYDTNQPQHF
-	TRBV7-9	TRBJ2-4	-	TGTGCCAGCAGCGGGGGGCTGTTTGTCAAAAACATTCAGTACTTC	CASSGGLFVKNIQYF
many	TRBV6-6	TRBJ2-6	-	TGTGCCAGCAGTTCGTCCAATCTTGGGACGTCGGCCAACGTCCTGACTTTC	CASSSSNLGTSANVLTF
few	TRBV24-1	TRBJ2-1	TRBD2	TGTGCCACCAGTGATCGGACTAGCGGCTACAATGAGCAGTTCTTC	CATSDRTSGYNEQFF
few	TRBV7-8	TRBJ2-7	-	TGTGCCAGCAGCAAGGGACAACTCTCCTACGAGCAGTACTTC	CASSKGQLSYEQYF
many	TRBV3-1	TRBJ1-6	-	TGTGCCAGCAGCCAAGGCCTTGCAGGGAGTAATTCACCCCTCCACTTT	CASSQGLAGSNSPLHF
few	TRBV24-1	TRBJ2-3	TRBD2	TGTGCCACCACCGGAGCGGGAGCCACAGATACGCAGTATTTT	CATTGAGATDTQYF
many	TRBV12-3/TRBV12-4	TRBJ1-5	TRBD1	TGTGCCAGCAGTCAGACAGGGGGAGGTCAGCCCCAGCATTTT	CASSQTGGGQPQHF
few	TRBV6-5	TRBJ1-1	-	TGTGCCAGCAGTTACTCGGAAGGTCTGTTTGCGGCTTTCTTT	CASSYSEGLFAAFF
many	TRBV7-8	TRBJ2-2	-	TGTGCCAGCAGCCTTGTACCCGATCTTTACGGGGAGCTGTTTTTT	CASSLVPDLYGELFF
many	TRBV5-1	TRBJ2-1	TRBD2	TGCGCCAGCAGCTGGGTCCCGACTAGCGGGACCTCCTACAATGAGCAGTTCTTC	CASSWVPTSGTSYNEQFF
-	TRBV28	TRBJ2-7	-	TGTGCCAGTCGTGAGGGCGCCGGGTACGAGCAGTACTTC	CASREGAGYEQYF
few	TRBV6-1	TRBJ2-5	TRBD2	TGTGCCAGCAGGCTCGCTGGACTAGCGGGAGAGACCCAGTACTTC	CASRLAGLAGETQYF
-	TRBV18	TRBJ1-1	TRBD1	TGTGCCAGCTCACCCCGGACAGGGGGTGAGGGCACTGAAGCTTTCTTT	CASSPRTGGEGTEAFF
-	TRBV9	TRBJ2-6	-	TGTGCCAGCAGCGTAGGAGGGGCAGCTGGGGCCAACGTCCTGACTTTC	CASSVGGAAGANVLTF
few	TRBV29-1	TRBJ2-7	TRBD2	TGCAGCGTGGGCTTCGCGGGAGTATACGAGCAGTACTTC	CSVGFAGVYEQYF
many	TRBV20-1	TRBJ2-1	TRBD1	TGCAGTGCTAGTAACAGGGGCGATTACAATGAGCAGTTCTTC	CSASNRGDYNEQFF
-	TRBV6-7	TRBJ2-7	-	TGTGCCAACAGTTACATAGCACAGGGTAAAGACGAGCAGTACTTC	CANSYIAQGKDEQYF
many	TRBV10-1	TRBJ2-3	-	TGCGCCAGCGCCCCGGGGACATCAAGCACAGATACGCAGTATTTT	CASAPGTSSTDTQYF
-	TRBV7-8	TRBJ1-1	-	TGTGCCAGCAGCCCAAACCCTCCGGGACTCCTAGGGACTGAAGCTTTCTTT	CASSPNPPGLLGTEAFF
many	TRBV3-1	TRBJ2-1	TRBD2	TGTGCCAGCAGCCAAGGACTAGCGGGAGGGCATGAGCAGTTCTTC	CASSQGLAGGHEQFF
few	TRBV27	TRBJ2-7	-	TGTGCCAGCAGTAACCGGGCCGCGCACTACGAGCAGTACTTC	CASSNRAAHYEQYF
many	TRBV19	TRBJ2-7	TRBD1	TGTGCCAGTAGTAAACAACAGGGGGTGAGCTACGAGCAGTACTTC	CASSKQQGVSYEQYF
-	TRBV12-3/TRBV12-4	TRBJ1-3	-	TGTGCCAGCAGTTTCTCCGACACCATATATTTT	CASSFSDTIYF
many	TRBV6-2/TRBV6-3	TRBJ1-3	-	TGTGCCAGCACCCGACGGGGAAACACCATATATTTT	CASTRRGNTIYF
many	TRBV7-6	TRBJ1-1	TRBD1	TGTGCCAGCAGCCCCATTAGAGGGGGCGGTGAAGCTTTCTTT	CASSPIRGGGEAFF
few	TRBV4-1	TRBJ2-1	-	TGCGCCAGCAGCCAATTGCCGGGAAATCAGTTCTTC	CASSQLPGNQFF
many	TRBV11-2	TRBJ2-7	-	TGTGCCAGCAGCTTAGTGGGGCCGGGCGAGCAGTACTTC	CASSLVGPGEQYF
many	TRBV6-5	TRBJ2-1	TRBD2	TGTGTCTCGAGCAGGAGCGGGGGTTACAATGAGCAGTTCTTC	CVSSRSGGYNEQFF
-	TRBV20-1	TRBJ2-7	TRBD2	TGCAGTGCTAGAGGAACCACCGGGACTAGCGCCAACGAGCAGTACTTC	CSARGTTGTSANEQYF
once	TRBV29-1	TRBJ2-7	-	TGCAGCGTTCGCGATAGGGGGAGCTACGAGCAGTACTTC	CSVRDRGSYEQYF
many	TRBV19	TRBJ2-4	TRBD1	TGTGCCAGTAACCCGACAGGGTACCAAAACATTCAGTACTTC	CASNPTGYQNIQYF
few	TRBV18	TRBJ2-1	TRBD2	TGTGCCAGCTCACCACCGGGAGCGGGAGTGAAGAATGAGCAGTTCTTC	CASSPPGAGVKNEQFF
few	TRBV11-2	TRBJ1-1	-	TGTGCCAGCACAAGCACGAAGAGGTGGAACACTGAAGCTTTCTTT	CASTSTKRWNTEAFF
-	TRBV29-1	TRBJ2-1	-	TGCAGCGTTCCCGGGGTAGGAAACAATGAGCAGTTCTTC	CSVPGVGNNEQFF
-	TRBV7-6	TRBJ2-1	TRBD2	TGTGCCAGCAGCCAGCCCCAAGCGGGAGCGGGGGAGCAGTTCTTC	CASSQPQAGAGEQFF
many	TRBV12-5	TRBJ1-2	-	TGTGCTAGTGGTTTGGTCATAGGACACCCTAAGGGCTACACCTTC	CASGLVIGHPKGYTF
few	TRBV5-1	TRBJ2-2	TRBD2	TGCGCCAGCAGCACGACCAGCGGGAGAACCGGGGAGCTGTTTTTT	CASSTTSGRTGELFF
many	TRBV5-1	TRBJ2-1	-	TGCGCCAGCAGCTTGCAAGACTACAATGAGCAGTTCTTC	CASSLQDYNEQFF
many	TRBV7-9	TRBJ2-5	TRBD2	TGTGCCAGCAGCTTTAAACTAGCGGAGGAGACCCAGTACTTC	CASSFKLAEETQYF
-	TRBV29-1	TRBJ1-2	TRBD1	TGCAGCGTTGAAGGGACAGGGATTGGCTACACCTTC	CSVEGTGIGYTF
few	TRBV18	TRBJ2-5	-	TGTGCCAGCTCACCTCAGGACGGCGTGGGAGAGACCCAGTACTTC	CASSPQDGVGETQYF
few	TRBV7-9	TRBJ1-4	-	TGTGCCAGCAGCTCCGGGGCCGAGAATGAAAAACTGTTTTTT	CASSSGAENEKLFF
many	TRBV18	TRBJ1-5	TRBD1	TGTGCCAGCTCACGGACAGGGTTTAGCAATCAGCCCCAGCATTTT	CASSRTGFSNQPQHF
-	TRBV12-3/TRBV12-4	TRBJ2-1	TRBD2	TGTGCCACCACGACTGGGCTAGCGGTCTACAATGAGCAGTTCTTC	CATTTGLAVYNEQFF
few	TRBV19	TRBJ2-5	-	TGTGCCAGTAGTATTTGGGGGGACGGGCAAGAGACCCAGTACTTC	CASSIWGDGQETQYF
many	TRBV11-2	TRBJ2-7	TRBD1	TGTGCCAGCAGCTCCTCCCCTGGGACAGCCACCTACGAGCAGTACTTC	CASSSSPGTATYEQYF
many	TRBV11-2	TRBJ1-1	-	TGTGCCAGCAGCCGGATGGGGGGGAGAATGAACACTGAAGCTTTCTTT	CASSRMGGRMNTEAFF
many	TRBV7-2	TRBJ2-7	-	TGTGCCAGCAGCTTACTAGTCCCCCTGGAGCAGTACTTC	CASSLLVPLEQYF
-	TRBV7-8	TRBJ2-5	-	TGTGCCAGCAGCCGACGGGCCCAAGAGACCCAGTACTTC	CASSRRAQETQYF
few	TRBV12-3/TRBV12-4	TRBJ1-5	TRBD1	TGTGCCAGCAGCCAAAGGACAGGGATTAGCAATCAGCCCCAGCATTTT	CASSQRTGISNQPQHF
few	TRBV6-5	TRBJ2-5	-	TGTGCCAGCAGCCACGGGCGGCAAGAGACCCAGTACTTC	CASSHGRQETQYF
-	TRBV20-1	TRBJ2-3	-	TGCAGTGCCTGGGAAACAAGGGGGGCAGATACGCAGTATTTT	CSAWETRGADTQYF
-	TRBV19	TRBJ2-5	-	TGTGCCAGTAGGGGGGCTAAATCGGAGACCCAGTACTTC	CASRGAKSETQYF
many	TRBV2	TRBJ2-1	TRBD2	TGTGCCAGCAGTACGACTAGCCCAAATGAGCAGTTCTTC	CASSTTSPNEQFF
-	TRBV5-8	TRBJ1-2	-	TGTGCCAGCAGCTTGAGGAAAGGTGGCTACACCTTC	CASSLRKGGYTF